This entry lists 26 T cell receptor beta chains sequenced from one sample in a study of T cell responses to AZD1222 COVID-19 vaccine. Sequenced by immunoSEQ multiplex PCR; TCRdb stores in-frame clones only, minus some. Of approximately 160,000 clones listed, more than 85% are singletons. The sample in question was peripheral blood, obtained on day 0 of AZD1222 vaccination. All receptors derive from an adult in good health.

V and J are TRBV4-1 and TRBJ1-5; D not resolved. V shed 1 base and J shed 3 bases, with 7 bases lying between them. This CDR3 comprises 14 residues. The germline CDR1 and CDR2 sequences are MGHRA and YSYEKL. The DNA of the CDR3 is TGCGCCAGCAGCCAAGGGCTGGTCAATCAGCCCCAGCATTTT. Translated: CASSQGLVNQPQHF.

V gene TRBV7-2 combines with J gene TRBJ2-3; D might be TRBD2 (5 bases). V was clipped by 1 base and J by 0 bases, with 8 bases between them. There are 15 residues in the CDR3. Per the germline V gene, CDR1 is SGHTA and CDR2 is FQGNSA. The CDR3 DNA reads as TGTGCCAGCAGCTTAGAGCTAGCAAGCACAGATACGCAGTATTTT. As protein: CASSLELASTDTQYF.

The chain links TRBV6-5 to TRBJ1-1; D unresolved. The V end lost 2 bases, the J end lost 0 bases, and 4 bases lay between the germline ends. The CDR3 totals 13 residues. Germline V gene sequence: CDR1 MNHEY, CDR2 SVGAGI. The CDR3: CASSYAVNTEAFF. CDR3 sequence (DNA): TGTGCCAGCAGTTACGCGGTGAACACTGAAGCTTTCTTT.

This chain uses TRBV5-1 with TRBJ2-5; D might be TRBD1 (6 bases). This CDR3 has 15 residues. Germline CDR1 and CDR2: SGHRS and YFSETQ. The V end lost 0 bases, the J end lost 1 base, and 10 bases lay between the germline ends. As DNA, the CDR3 is TGCGCCAGCAGCTTGGCCGGGACAACCCAAGAGACCCAGTACTTC. It translates to CASSLAGTTQETQYF. Drawing the rest from reference TRBV5-1 and TRBJ2-5, the complete variable domain is KAGVTQTPRYLIKTRGQQVTLSCSPISGHRSVSWYQQTPGQGLQFLFEYFSETQRNKGNFPGRFSGRQFSNSRSEMNVSTLELGDSALYLCASSLAGTTQETQYFGPGTRLLVL.

The chain uses TRBV10-3 and TRBJ1-2, with D unresolved. This CDR3 comprises 14 residues. Looked up from germline, CDR1 is ENHRY and CDR2 is SYGVKD. Trimming left V 1 base short and J 4 bases short, with 10 bases between. DNA for the CDR3: TGTGCCATCAGTGAGTGGAAGGCTGGCTATGGCTACACCTTC. This gives the protein CAISEWKAGYGYTF.

The V call is TRBV10-1, the J call TRBJ2-1, with 9 bases fitting TRBD2. With V trimmed by 4 bases and J by 8 bases, 6 bases remained unmatched. The CDR3 consists of 14 residues. Per germline, CDR1 WNHNN and CDR2 SYGVQD (reference sequence). The CDR3 DNA follows: TGCGCCAGCAGTGGGGGCGGGGGGGCCGATGAGCAGTTCTTC. Translation: CASSGGGGADEQFF.

The genes are TRBV6-1 and TRBJ1-3, with a tentative D call TRBD1 (5 bases). In germline, CDR1 is MNHNS, CDR2 SASEGT. Deletions cut 0 bases from V and 4 bases from J, with 10 bases between. The length of the CDR3 is 15 residues. In nucleotides, the CDR3 is TGTGCCAGCAGTGAAGCGGGGGTTCCGGGAAACACCATATATTTT. This gives the protein CASSEAGVPGNTIYF.

The chain couples TRBV7-9 to TRBJ1-5; 8 bases are a match to TRBD1. The J segment lost 5 bases and the V segment lost 5 bases, leaving 8 bases of the junction unmatched. Germline CDR1 and CDR2: SEHNR and FQNEAQ (reference sequence). The CDR3 spans 15 residues. This chain's CDR3 is CASSRTGSPDQPQHF. The DNA of the CDR3 is TGTGCCAGCAGCCGGACAGGGAGTCCCGATCAGCCCCAGCATTTT.

This clone turned up a few times. The chain combines TRBV27 with TRBJ2-5, with D unclear. This CDR3 comprises 12 residues. The V and J ends lost 2 bases and 0 bases respectively, with 1 base between them. Germline assignment: CDR1 MNHEY and CDR2 SMNVEV (reference sequence). In DNA form, the CDR3 reads TGTGCCAGCAGTTTAGACCAAGAGACCCAGTACTTC. This codes for CASSLDQETQYF.

The rearrangement links TRBV6-2 or TRBV6-3 to TRBJ2-1; D remains ambiguous. The length of the CDR3 is 12 residues. Germline CDR1 reads MNHEY; CDR2 reads SVGEGT. V was trimmed by 6 bases and J by 8 bases, leaving 11 bases between them. The CDR3 DNA reads as TGTGCCAGCAGCATACAAAGGGATGAGCAGTTCTTC. Encoded protein: CASSIQRDEQFF.

The chain employs TRBV7-2 and TRBJ2-1; D is unresolved. The V end was cut by 1 base, the J end by 4 bases, with 11 bases between. The germline gives CDR1 SGHTA, CDR2 FQGNSA. There are 15 residues in the CDR3. The CDR3 DNA follows: TGTGCCAGCAGCTTAGGGCAACCCTTATACAATGAGCAGTTCTTC. It encodes CASSLGQPLYNEQFF.

The gene calls are TRBV3-1 (or the pseudogene TRBV3-2) and TRBJ1-6; perhaps TRBD1 as D (5 bases). The CDR3 consists of 14 residues. CDR1 is LGHDT and CDR2 is YNNKEL in the germline V gene (reference sequence). The germline V and J ends were trimmed by 1 base and 9 bases, with 10 bases remaining between them. The CDR3 region is CASSQAQGGSPLHF. The CDR3 nucleotides are TGTGCCAGCAGCCAAGCTCAGGGCGGTTCACCCCTCCACTTT.

This chain connects TRBV30 to TRBJ2-1; 12 bases match TRBD2. V shed 3 bases and J 9 bases; nucleotides not matched to a gene: 9. CDR3 length equals 15 residues. In germline, CDR1 is GTSNPN, CDR2 SVGIG (reference sequence). The CDR3 loop reads CAWSVLLGLAGEQFF. CDR3 coding DNA: TGTGCCTGGAGCGTCCTCCTGGGACTAGCGGGTGAGCAGTTCTTC.

The chain combines TRBV11-2 with TRBJ1-3, with TRBD1 as a possible D gene (6 bases). V shed 1 base and J shed 4 bases, with 11 bases lying between them. CDR1 SGHAT and CDR2 FQNNGV come from the germline V gene. This CDR3 has 15 amino acids. The CDR3 loop is CASSLVGAGGNTIYF. CDR3 DNA sequence: TGTGCCAGCAGCTTAGTGGGGGCAGGAGGAAACACCATATATTTT.

The sample holds one count of this clone. The chain employs TRBV14 and TRBJ1-1; maybe TRBD1 (6 bases). The CDR3 is 13 residues long. CDR1 and CDR2 from the germline V gene are SGHDN and FVKESK. Deletions cut 3 bases from V and 12 bases from J, with 17 bases between. The CDR3 spells CASSQDTGTSSFF. In nucleotides, the CDR3 is TGTGCCAGCAGCCAGGATACCGGGACATCGTCTTTCTTT.

This sequence joins TRBV24-1 and TRBJ1-1; D is perhaps TRBD1 (6 bases). The CDR3 is 13 residues long. Per germline, CDR1 KGHDR and CDR2 SFDVKD. The V end lost 7 bases, the J end lost 1 base, and 9 bases lay between the germline ends. Here the CDR3 DNA reads TGTGCCACCAGCCAGGGGTCGAACACTGAAGCTTTCTTT. Residues: CATSQGSNTEAFF.

This chain joins TRBV2 and TRBJ2-3; TRBD1 or TRBD2 may be the D gene (5 bases each). The CDR3 runs 14 residues. Looked up from germline, CDR1 is SNHLY and CDR2 is FYNNEI. Trimming shortened V by 4 bases and J by 0 bases, and 8 bases separated the two germline ends. The CDR3 DNA reads TGTGCCAGCAGTGGGGGGATTAGCACAGATACGCAGTATTTT. It codes for CASSGGISTDTQYF.

The V call is TRBV6-5, the J call TRBJ2-7, with 7 bases matching TRBD1. V was pared by 7 bases and J by 6 bases, with 12 bases of the junction left unmatched. The CDR3 is made up of 14 amino acids. The germline V gene has CDR1 MNHEY and CDR2 SVGAGI. CDR3 DNA sequence: TGTGCCAGCAACCCGGGACAGAAAGTTCGCGAGCAGTACTTC. It specifies CASNPGQKVREQYF.

This chain links TRBV27 with TRBJ1-1; no clear D gene. The V and J ends lost 7 bases and 0 bases respectively, with 12 bases between them. Germline CDR1 and CDR2: MNHEY and SMNVEV (reference sequence). The CDR3 length is 14 residues. The CDR3 protein is CASTKGVMNTEAFF. CDR3 bases: TGTGCCAGCACAAAAGGAGTTATGAACACTGAAGCTTTCTTT.

The chain has TRBV6-5 and TRBJ2-2; D may be TRBD1 or TRBD2 (5 bases each). This CDR3 contains 16 residues. Trimming cost V 0 bases and J 6 bases, with 14 bases left between them. Germline loops: CDR1 MNHEY, CDR2 SVGAGI. The CDR3 DNA reads as TGTGCCAGCAGTTACTCGACCAGGGTGGAGGCCGGGGAGCTGTTTTTT. Amino acid sequence: CASSYSTRVEAGELFF.

The chain has TRBV28 and TRBJ1-2; D remains unclear. V was clipped by 7 bases and J by 6 bases, with 12 bases between them. The CDR3 is 12 amino acids. Germline V CDR1 and CDR2: MDHEN, SYDVKM. The CDR3 bases are TGTGCCAGCACCTTAGGGCACCATGGCTACACCTTC. Its protein is CASTLGHHGYTF.

This clone was counted once. The chain is built from TRBV6-6 and TRBJ2-7; D is ambiguous. The germline V and J ends were trimmed by 2 bases and 4 bases, with 15 bases remaining between them. The germline V gene has CDR1 MNHNY and CDR2 SVGAGI (reference sequence). The CDR3 length is 15 residues. CDR3 protein: CASSYSRYGQYEQYF. CDR3 bases: TGTGCCAGCAGTTACAGCAGGTACGGTCAGTACGAGCAGTACTTC.

The rearrangement uses TRBV9 and TRBJ2-7, with D possibly being TRBD1 (5 bases). The length of the CDR3 is 13 residues. Looked up from germline, CDR1 is SGDLS and CDR2 is YYNGEE. The V and J ends lost 4 bases and 3 bases respectively, with 11 bases between them. CDR3 bases: TGTGCCAGCAGCACAGGATCCGACTACGAGCAGTACTTC. Amino acid sequence: CASSTGSDYEQYF.

The chain recombines TRBV11-2 with TRBJ2-3, with D tentatively TRBD1 (6 bases). V shed 3 bases and J shed 2 bases, with 12 bases lying between them. This CDR3 comprises 15 residues. CDR1 is SGHAT and CDR2 is FQNNGV in the germline V gene. Written as DNA, the CDR3 is TGTGCCAGCAGCTTTGTGGGGGCCCTCACAGATACGCAGTATTTT. Protein product: CASSFVGALTDTQYF.

This chain uses TRBV6-5 with TRBJ2-1; possible D gene TRBD1, 5 bases. V was pared by 0 bases and J by 2 bases, with 11 bases between. Germline V gene lookup returns CDR1 MNHEY and CDR2 SVGAGI. The CDR3 loop spans 16 amino acids. The CDR3 is CASSYSTGSAYNEQFF. CDR3 coding DNA: TGTGCCAGCAGTTACTCTACAGGCAGTGCCTACAATGAGCAGTTCTTC.

The V and J genes are TRBV6-2 or TRBV6-3 and TRBJ1-5; no reliable D call. The CDR3 is 16 amino acids. Germline CDR1 reads MNHEY; CDR2 reads SVGEGT. V lost 0 bases, J lost 1 base, and 10 bases lay in between. The CDR3 sequence: CASSYSPGYSNQPQHF. The CDR3 region has the DNA TGTGCCAGCAGTTACTCGCCAGGCTACAGCAATCAGCCCCAGCATTTT.